A selection of T cell receptor beta chains follows, all from one sample in a study of glioma-infiltrating T cells. MiXCR, applied by TCRdb to the multiplex PCR reads, yields one record per CDR3 protein. The data contain over 100,000 distinct CDR3 sequences, 25% to 30% of them singletons. Source material: glioma tissue, nonneoplastic brain tissue, or PBMCs (not recorded which). The receptors were gathered from a human donor with low-grade glioma or glioblastoma, undergoing nonglioma brain surgery, or in good health (not recorded which). The CDR3 runs from the conserved cysteine through the conserved F or W. A D gene is named only where the DNA matches it firmly. Only some rows state a clone size, as once, few, many or a class for expanded clones.

J: TRBJ2-7
V: TRBV11-1
size: few
D: -
DNA: TGTGCCAGCAGCCCCCGCCAGGGCCGGGTCTACGAGCAGTACTTC
CDR3: CASSPRQGRVYEQYF

J: TRBJ2-5
V: TRBV18
size: many
D: TRBD2
DNA: TGTGCCAGCTCACTTAGCGGGAGTGAGACCCAGTACTTC
CDR3: CASSLSGSETQYF

J: TRBJ1-2
V: TRBV7-2
size: many
D: -
DNA: TGTGCCAGCAGCTTAGGGGAGGGATTAGGCTACACCTTC
CDR3: CASSLGEGLGYTF

J: TRBJ2-1
V: TRBV5-1
size: -
D: -
DNA: TGCGCCAGCAGCTTTATCGGCAGCGAGCGCAATGAGCAGTTCTTC
CDR3: CASSFIGSERNEQFF

J: TRBJ2-5
V: TRBV29-1
size: once
D: TRBD2
DNA: TGCAGCGTACAGGAAGCGGGAAGGGCCCAGTACTTC
CDR3: CSVQEAGRAQYF

J: TRBJ2-7
V: TRBV6-2/TRBV6-3
size: many
D: -
DNA: TGTGCCAGCACCTCTCGGACTTCCAGCTCCTACGAGCAGTACTTC
CDR3: CASTSRTSSSYEQYF

J: TRBJ2-2
V: TRBV6-5
size: -
D: -
DNA: TGTTCCGGCAGTTACTTACGGGATTCCGGGGAGCTGTTTTTT
CDR3: CSGSYLRDSGELFF

J: TRBJ2-5
V: TRBV20-1
size: -
D: TRBD2
DNA: TGCAGTGCTAGGACGGTGACTAGCGGGGGGGCAGCAGAGACCCAGTACTTC
CDR3: CSARTVTSGGAAETQYF

J: TRBJ1-2
V: TRBV29-1
size: many
D: -
DNA: TGCAGCGTCGGAGACAGTAGGGGCTACACCTTC
CDR3: CSVGDSRGYTF

J: TRBJ2-1
V: TRBV27
size: many
D: -
DNA: TGTGCCAGCAGTCCCCGACAGAATGAGCAGTTCTTC
CDR3: CASSPRQNEQFF

J: TRBJ2-7
V: TRBV3-1
size: many
D: -
DNA: TGTGCCAGCAGCCACACGGGACCCATCTACGAGCAGTACTTC
CDR3: CASSHTGPIYEQYF

J: TRBJ2-7
V: TRBV6-2/TRBV6-3
size: many
D: TRBD2
DNA: TGTGCCAGCAGTTACTCGAGCAGGATAGCGGGTTCCTACGAGCAGTACTTC
CDR3: CASSYSSRIAGSYEQYF

J: TRBJ2-3
V: TRBV20-1
size: many
D: TRBD2
DNA: TGCAGTGCTGATAGCGGGATAAGTAGGAATACGCAGTATTTT
CDR3: CSADSGISRNTQYF

J: TRBJ2-3
V: TRBV6-1
size: -
D: -
DNA: TGTGCCAGCACCACTTTGGCGGAAGGCACAGATACGCAGTATTTT
CDR3: CASTTLAEGTDTQYF

J: TRBJ2-1
V: TRBV4-1
size: -
D: TRBD2
DNA: TGCGCCAGCAGCCAAGATGAGCGGGGGGGCTACAATGAGCAGTTCTTC
CDR3: CASSQDERGGYNEQFF

J: TRBJ2-3
V: TRBV27
size: many
D: TRBD2
DNA: TGTGCCAGCAGCCCCCCGACTAGCGGGAGAGATACGCAGTATTTT
CDR3: CASSPPTSGRDTQYF

J: TRBJ2-3
V: TRBV7-2
size: many
D: -
DNA: TGTGCCAGCACCTATGGGGGGACCTTGAGGGGTACGCAGTATTTT
CDR3: CASTYGGTLRGTQYF

J: TRBJ1-1
V: TRBV18
size: many
D: -
DNA: TGTGCCAGCTCACCACGGAGACAGCGCCTAATGAACACTGAAGCTTTCTTT
CDR3: CASSPRRQRLMNTEAFF

J: TRBJ2-1
V: TRBV4-3
size: many
D: -
DNA: TGCGCCAGCAGCCAAGCCACCCCGGTGCGCAGCTCCTACAATGAGCAGTTCTTC
CDR3: CASSQATPVRSSYNEQFF

J: TRBJ1-1
V: TRBV20-1
size: -
D: -
DNA: TGCAGTGCTAGGAAATTGGAGGCCGAAGCTCTCTTT
CDR3: CSARKLEAEALF

J: TRBJ2-4
V: TRBV28
size: many
D: TRBD2
DNA: TGTGCCAGCAGTTTCCCGACTAGCACCAAAAACATTCAGTACTTC
CDR3: CASSFPTSTKNIQYF

J: TRBJ1-1
V: TRBV4-3
size: -
D: -
DNA: TGCGCCAGCAGCCAAGATAGAACAGGGCTCACTGAAGCTTTCTTT
CDR3: CASSQDRTGLTEAFF

J: TRBJ2-7
V: TRBV2
size: many
D: -
DNA: TGTGCCAGCATGAGCGTCGTCTCCTACGAGCAGTACTTC
CDR3: CASMSVVSYEQYF

J: TRBJ2-3
V: TRBV7-2
size: -
D: TRBD2
DNA: TGTGCCAGCACTGGGATGCTAGCGGGTGGGATTAGCACAGATACGCAGTATTTT
CDR3: CASTGMLAGGISTDTQYF

J: TRBJ1-5
V: TRBV7-9
size: few
D: -
DNA: TGTGCCAGCAGCTTAGGTGATAAGAGCCTCCAGCATTTT
CDR3: CASSLGDKSLQHF

J: TRBJ1-1
V: TRBV27
size: -
D: -
DNA: TGTGCTAGCAGTTTCGTTAAAATGAACACCGAAGCTTTCTTT
CDR3: CASSFVKMNTEAFF

J: TRBJ1-1
V: TRBV19
size: few
D: TRBD1
DNA: TGTGCCAGTACCCTAGGTAGGGGGCAGGGTACTGAAGCTTTCTTT
CDR3: CASTLGRGQGTEAFF

J: TRBJ2-1
V: TRBV6-1
size: many
D: -
DNA: TGTGCCAGCAGTTCGTCAACCCGGGCCCACAATGAGCAGTTCTTC
CDR3: CASSSSTRAHNEQFF

J: TRBJ1-2
V: TRBV27
size: many
D: TRBD1
DNA: TGTGCCAGCAGTCGGGGACAGCCGTATGGCTACACCTTC
CDR3: CASSRGQPYGYTF

J: TRBJ1-5
V: TRBV15
size: once
D: -
DNA: TGTGCCACCAGCAGCCGAGGGGACCTACGCAATCAGCCCCAGCATTTT
CDR3: CATSSRGDLRNQPQHF

J: TRBJ1-2
V: TRBV29-1
size: few
D: -
DNA: TGCAGCGTTGGCCTTACTCAGGGGTTCTATGGCTACACCTTC
CDR3: CSVGLTQGFYGYTF

J: TRBJ2-5
V: TRBV19
size: -
D: TRBD2
DNA: TGTGCCAGTAGTATCGCAGCGGGAGCCGGGGAGACCCAGTACTTC
CDR3: CASSIAAGAGETQYF

J: TRBJ1-1
V: TRBV4-1
size: many
D: -
DNA: TGCGCCAGCAGCTGGGGGCGGCCGGTGCGAATGAACACTGAAGCTTTCTTT
CDR3: CASSWGRPVRMNTEAFF

J: TRBJ1-5
V: TRBV6-2/TRBV6-3
size: many
D: -
DNA: TGTGCCAGCAGTTACTTTAGCAATCAGCCCCAGCATTTT
CDR3: CASSYFSNQPQHF

J: TRBJ2-2
V: TRBV6-1
size: many
D: -
DNA: TGTGCCAGCAGTGCCCTCGCTACCACCGGGGAGCTGTTTTTT
CDR3: CASSALATTGELFF

J: TRBJ2-3
V: TRBV11-2
size: many
D: -
DNA: TGTGCCAGCACCCCGCGAGCTGCTAGCACAGATACGCAGTATTTT
CDR3: CASTPRAASTDTQYF

J: TRBJ2-1
V: TRBV28
size: many
D: TRBD2
DNA: TGTGCCAGCAGGACTAGCGACTCCTACAATGAGCAGTTCTTC
CDR3: CASRTSDSYNEQFF

J: TRBJ1-1
V: TRBV12-3/TRBV12-4
size: many
D: -
DNA: TGTGCCAGCCTACGGCGACGTGACCCAAACACTGAAGCTTTCTTT
CDR3: CASLRRRDPNTEAFF

J: TRBJ1-2
V: TRBV24-1
size: many
D: -
DNA: TGTGCCACCAGCGACACCCCCTGGGGTGGCTACACCTTC
CDR3: CATSDTPWGGYTF

J: TRBJ2-7
V: TRBV27
size: many
D: -
DNA: TGTGCCAGCAGTATATATCAAGGGGGCGGGAGTACGTACTTC
CDR3: CASSIYQGGGSTYF

J: TRBJ1-1
V: TRBV12-3/TRBV12-4
size: many
D: -
DNA: TGTGCCAGCAGACTCACAGGTGAAGCTTTCTTT
CDR3: CASRLTGEAFF

J: TRBJ1-1
V: TRBV27
size: many
D: TRBD1
DNA: TGTGCCAGCAGGAGATCAGGGGGCACTGAAGCTTTCTTT
CDR3: CASRRSGGTEAFF

J: TRBJ2-5
V: TRBV28
size: many
D: TRBD2
DNA: TGTGCCAGCAGTACCCGGGACTACCTCTACCAAGAGACCCAGTACTTC
CDR3: CASSTRDYLYQETQYF

J: TRBJ2-7
V: TRBV12-5
size: few
D: -
DNA: TGTGCTAGTGGTTTTGATCCCGGGACACTTGCCTACGAGCAGTACTTC
CDR3: CASGFDPGTLAYEQYF

J: TRBJ2-1
V: TRBV12-3/TRBV12-4
size: few
D: -
DNA: TGTGCCAGCAGTTTACGAGGTAGCGATGAGCAGTTCTTC
CDR3: CASSLRGSDEQFF

J: TRBJ2-3
V: TRBV29-1
size: many
D: -
DNA: TGCAGCGCAGACACAGATACGCAGTATTTT
CDR3: CSADTDTQYF

J: TRBJ1-1
V: TRBV2
size: many
D: -
DNA: TGTGCCAGCAGTCCGGGCCCGAACACTGAAGCTTTCTTT
CDR3: CASSPGPNTEAFF

J: TRBJ2-7
V: TRBV29-1
size: -
D: -
DNA: TGCAGCGTTGAAGTTACCCTCAGGGGCGAGCAGTACTTC
CDR3: CSVEVTLRGEQYF

J: TRBJ1-1
V: TRBV10-3
size: many
D: -
DNA: TGTGCCATCAGTTCGACAGGCAACACTGAAGCTTTCTTT
CDR3: CAISSTGNTEAFF

J: TRBJ2-3
V: TRBV7-6
size: many
D: -
DNA: TGTGCCAGCAGCTTAGCAGGGGAAGATACGCAGTATTTT
CDR3: CASSLAGEDTQYF

J: TRBJ2-1
V: TRBV4-3
size: many
D: -
DNA: TGCGCCAGCAGCCAAGGCTGGCTAAAGGAGCAGTTCTTC
CDR3: CASSQGWLKEQFF

J: TRBJ1-5
V: TRBV28
size: many
D: -
DNA: TGTGCCAGCAGTTTGAGTGGCAGAAGCTCCGATAGCAATCAGCCCCAGCATTTT
CDR3: CASSLSGRSSDSNQPQHF